The present T cell receptor (beta chain) was sequenced within a study of cytotoxic CD8 clonotypes in ibrutinib-treated CLL (dated by TCRdb to the early 2020s). With regard to the full study: The cohort was composed of about 10 relapsed/refractory and roughly 16 treatment-naive patients; IGHV unmutated status was identified in 17 patients. Samples averaged approximately 250,000 productive templates and just under 95,000 productive rearrangements. Partial responses were observed in 24 patients and complete responses in 2; after a median follow-up of around 68 months, remission was maintained in approximately 14 patients and progression was observed in approximately 12. Cryopreserved peripheral blood mononuclear cells were obtained prior to treatment, at the time of response, and at either disease progression or sustained remission. All remission and progressive disease samples were collected while patients were still receiving ibrutinib. Samples at response were collected after a median of roughly 13 months of treatment, with a range of 6 to 36 months. Longitudinal samples were obtainable from about 30% of the roughly 86 participants in the trial. Overall study results and their limits: Lymph node repertoires were not examined, and the timing of sampling was not matched between patients in sustained remission and those whose disease progressed. Baseline clonality exceeded that of age-matched healthy donors and correlated strongly with circulating CD8+ T-cell counts. An increase in clonality was observed at ibrutinib response, with clonality remaining stable during sustained remission and falling back toward baseline at progression. Public clonotypes were rare and either shrank or stayed stable during treatment, and the rise in clonality at ibrutinib response reflected expansion of private clonotypes.

This specimen's time point label, interpreted: progressive disease on ibrutinib. For TCR beta library preparation, roughly 2.1 micrograms of genomic DNA was extracted from cryopreserved PBMCs. Longitudinal blood samples from CLL patients on ibrutinib monotherapy were analyzed using high-throughput TCR beta sequencing. Patients were enrolled in a phase 2 open-label single-center ibrutinib monotherapy trial. Measured from the cysteine to the phenylalanine, the CDR3 is 14 residues long. This entry keeps only the CDR3 DNA: 42 bases, framed from base 1. Per the germline V gene (reference sequence), MNHEY is the CDR1 and SMNVEV is the CDR2. The germline V and J ends show losses of 6 bases and 7 bases respectively, and no gene match explains 8 bases of the junction. A remark on this clone: Its antigen is currently not known. No per-base quality is available; no much larger clone lies one base away.

Each clonotype received, on average, roughly 9.6x coverage in deep resolution sequencing performed on a MiSeq, where the target depth lay between 1 in 1 million and 1 in 200,000 T cells. The immunoSEQ hsTCRB Kit was used to generate TCR beta libraries. The authors processed their data as follows. The data were analyzed with ImmunoSEQ Analyzer and ImmunoSEQ Data Assistant, and V, D and J gene assignments followed IMGT definitions. Clonality was computed as one minus normalized Shannon entropy of productive rearrangement frequencies, ranging from 0 to 1. Only overrepresented clonotypes making up at least 0.05% of each patient's repertoire were included in the public clonotype analysis. Some twelve age-matched healthy donor repertoires from immuneACCESS were used as controls for clonality. TCRdb stores this immuneACCESS table with in-frame sequences only. Part of the clones is absent; in the studies checked, under half of the shortfall reflects unresolved V genes, and no reason is known for the rest. For V, J and clone size, that table is used; D and trimming come from the DNA. The table for this sample lists 52,000 or so clones; 50% to 70% of them were counted only once. The ten largest clones take up 20% to 30% of the sample.

The source of this sequence is a human donor with chronic lymphocytic leukemia. The chain is made from TRBV27 and TRBJ1-2; TRBD1 agrees with 10 junctional bases. Sample: PBMCs, taken at disease progression, from a patient treated with ibrutinib. The CDR3 has the sequence CASRTPGQGLGYTF. The nucleotide sequence reads TGTGCCAGCAGGACCCCGGGACAGGGGCTTGGCTACACCTTC.